These T cell receptor beta chains were read from a single sample in a study of human T cells and chemical hapten exposure. TCRdb reprocessed the RACE reads with MiXCR, giving one entry per CDR3 protein. The profile shows fewer than 50,000 distinct CDR3 sequences, 3% to 4% of them singletons. Sequencing was done on a sample of whole blood. The receptors were gathered from a human donor in good health. Some clones in this sample may be carry-over from other donors' samples. The CDR3 runs from the conserved cysteine through the conserved F or W. D genes are given only for firm matches. Rows give clone size only sometimes, using once, few, many, or a class for an expanded clone.

J: TRBJ2-7
D: NA
size: many
V: TRBV20-1
CDR3: CSARDLSRTSGEQYF
DNA: TGCAGTGCTAGAGATCTTTCTCGGACGAGCGGCGAGCAGTACTTC

J: TRBJ1-5
D: NA
size: few
V: TRBV24-1
CDR3: CATSESGPRNQPQHF
DNA: TGTGCCACCAGTGAATCCGGACCTCGCAATCAGCCCCAGCATTTT

J: TRBJ1-4
D: NA
size: NA
V: TRBV12-3/TRBV12-4
CDR3: CASSLINEKLFF
DNA: TGTGCCAGCAGTTTGATCAATGAAAAACTGTTTTTT

J: TRBJ2-1
D: TRBD2
size: many
V: TRBV13
CDR3: CASRTRTHNEQFF
DNA: TGTGCCTCCCGGACTAGGACCCACAATGAGCAGTTCTTC

J: TRBJ2-4
D: NA
size: many
V: TRBV28
CDR3: CASSSRDTPWPAKNIQYF
DNA: TGTGCCAGCAGTTCACGGGACACCCCTTGGCCCGCCAAAAACATTCAGTACTTC

J: TRBJ1-3
D: NA
size: many
V: TRBV12-3/TRBV12-4
CDR3: CASIQPQVEGNTIYF
DNA: TGTGCCAGCATTCAACCGCAGGTAGAAGGAAACACCATATATTTT

J: TRBJ2-3
D: NA
size: many
V: TRBV28
CDR3: CASSFAGSTDTQYF
DNA: TGTGCCAGCAGTTTTGCGGGTAGCACAGATACGCAGTATTTT

J: TRBJ2-7
D: NA
size: NA
V: TRBV7-2
CDR3: CASRPGGTYEQYF
DNA: TGTGCCAGCAGGCCCGGGGGCACCTACGAGCAGTACTTC

J: TRBJ1-2
D: NA
size: many
V: TRBV29-1
CDR3: CSVANLQGYGYTF
DNA: TGCAGCGTTGCCAATTTACAGGGCTATGGCTACACCTTC

J: TRBJ2-1
D: NA
size: medium-sized
V: TRBV29-1
CDR3: CSVGKRTPNNEQFF
DNA: TGCAGCGTCGGGAAGCGGACACCTAACAATGAGCAGTTCTTC

J: TRBJ2-3
D: TRBD2
size: NA
V: TRBV20-1
CDR3: CSSPTSLTLADTQYF
DNA: TGCAGTTCCCCGACTAGCTTAACCCTGGCAGATACGCAGTATTTT

J: TRBJ2-3
D: NA
size: many
V: TRBV3-1
CDR3: CASSQTSSTDTQYF
DNA: TGTGCCAGCAGCCAGACTAGTAGCACAGATACGCAGTATTTT

J: TRBJ1-5
D: NA
size: many
V: TRBV20-1
CDR3: CSAGTKGNQPQHF
DNA: TGCAGTGCGGGAACCAAGGGCAATCAGCCCCAGCATTTT

J: TRBJ1-1
D: TRBD1
size: many
V: TRBV30
CDR3: CAWRGGQGNTEAFF
DNA: TGTGCCTGGAGGGGGGGACAGGGGAACACTGAAGCTTTCTTT

J: TRBJ2-7
D: NA
size: NA
V: TRBV5-1
CDR3: CASSLLGGATEQYF
DNA: TGCGCCAGCAGCTTGTTGGGGGGGGCGACTGAGCAGTACTTC

J: TRBJ2-7
D: TRBD2
size: many
V: TRBV7-9
CDR3: CASSLEVLAGEPTREQYF
DNA: TGTGCCAGCAGCTTAGAGGTCCTAGCGGGAGAGCCTACGCGCGAGCAGTACTTC

J: TRBJ2-1
D: TRBD2
size: many
V: TRBV2
CDR3: CASGSGTLGPNEQFF
DNA: TGTGCCAGCGGTAGCGGGACTCTTGGGCCTAATGAGCAGTTCTTC

J: TRBJ2-3
D: TRBD1
size: NA
V: TRBV28
CDR3: CASRGTGQGADTQYF
DNA: TGTGCCAGCAGGGGAACGGGACAGGGAGCAGATACGCAGTATTTT

J: TRBJ1-6
D: TRBD1
size: many
V: TRBV7-9
CDR3: CASSPDRGITSPLHF
DNA: TGTGCCAGCAGCCCAGACAGGGGGATAACTTCACCCCTCCACTTT

J: TRBJ2-5
D: TRBD2
size: few
V: TRBV11-2
CDR3: CASSIGLADQETQYF
DNA: TGTGCCAGCAGCATAGGACTAGCGGACCAAGAGACCCAGTACTTC

J: TRBJ1-1
D: NA
size: many
V: TRBV9
CDR3: CASSVAQGNTEAFF
DNA: TGTGCCAGCAGCGTAGCACAGGGGAACACTGAAGCTTTCTTT

J: TRBJ2-3
D: NA
size: many
V: TRBV11-2
CDR3: CASSWAGTTDTQYF
DNA: TGTGCCAGCAGCTGGGCAGGGACCACAGATACGCAGTATTTT

J: TRBJ1-1
D: NA
size: few
V: TRBV12-3/TRBV12-4
CDR3: CASSRDTEAFF
DNA: TGTGCCAGCAGCCGCGACACTGAAGCTTTCTTT

J: TRBJ2-7
D: NA
size: NA
V: TRBV6-5
CDR3: CASSYSLGGGQSYEQYF
DNA: TGTGCCAGCAGTTACTCGTTGGGGGGGGGGCAGTCCTACGAGCAGTACTTC